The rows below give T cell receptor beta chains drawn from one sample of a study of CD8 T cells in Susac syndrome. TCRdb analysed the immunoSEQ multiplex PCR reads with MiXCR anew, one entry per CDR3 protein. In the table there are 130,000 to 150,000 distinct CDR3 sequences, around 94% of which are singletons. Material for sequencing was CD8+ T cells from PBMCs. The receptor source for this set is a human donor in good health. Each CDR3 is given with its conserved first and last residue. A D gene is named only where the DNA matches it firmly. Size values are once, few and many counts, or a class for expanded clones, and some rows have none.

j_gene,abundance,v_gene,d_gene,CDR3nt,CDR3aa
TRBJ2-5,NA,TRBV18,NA,TGTGCCAGCTCACCAGACGAAAACCAAGAGACCCAGTACTTC,CASSPDENQETQYF
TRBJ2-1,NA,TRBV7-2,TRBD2,TGTGCCAGCAGCTCAGGACTAGCGGGAGTTCTGTTCTTC,CASSSGLAGVLFF
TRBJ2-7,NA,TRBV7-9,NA,TGTGCCAGCAGCTACCAGGGACCGACAGACGAGCAGTACTTC,CASSYQGPTDEQYF
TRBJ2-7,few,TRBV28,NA,TGTGCCGCGCGGAAAGCAGCCTCCTACGAGCAGTACTTC,CAARKAASYEQYF
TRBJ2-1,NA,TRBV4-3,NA,TGCGCCAGCAGCCAAGATAGCCCCTACAATGAGCAGTTCTTC,CASSQDSPYNEQFF
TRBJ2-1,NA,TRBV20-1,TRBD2,TGCAGTGCTATGGGACTAGCGGGAGTCTTAAGCTCCTACAATGAGCAGTTCTTC,CSAMGLAGVLSSYNEQFF
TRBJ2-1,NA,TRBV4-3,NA,TGCGCCAGCAGCCAACTTAAGGCTCCCTGGGACAATGAGCAGTTCTTC,CASSQLKAPWDNEQFF
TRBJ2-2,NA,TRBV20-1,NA,TGCAGTGCCTACGACACCGGGGAGCTGTTTTTT,CSAYDTGELFF
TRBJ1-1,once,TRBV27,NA,TGTGCCAGCAGTTTATCCCCCCTCACTGAAGCTTTCTTT,CASSLSPLTEAFF
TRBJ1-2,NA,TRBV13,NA,TGTGCCAGCAGCCCCCTCAGCGGAGGGAACTATGGCTACACCTTC,CASSPLSGGNYGYTF
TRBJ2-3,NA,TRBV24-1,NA,TGTGCCACCAGTGACCCTGACAGCACAGATACGCAGTATTTT,CATSDPDSTDTQYF
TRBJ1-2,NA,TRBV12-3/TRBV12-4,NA,TGTGCCAGCAGTTTTTTCGGTGAGGGCTACACCTTC,CASSFFGEGYTF
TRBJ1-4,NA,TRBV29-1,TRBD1,TGCAGCGTCTTACGAGGACAGGGGAAGATTTGTGGAGGTGAAAAACTGTTTTTT,CSVLRGQGKICGGEKLFF
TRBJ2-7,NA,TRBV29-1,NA,TGCAGCGCCTGGATCTCCTACGAGCAGTACTTC,CSAWISYEQYF
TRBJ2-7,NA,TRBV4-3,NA,TGCGCCAGCAGCCCGCAGGGAACGGGGCTCTACGAGCAGTACTTC,CASSPQGTGLYEQYF
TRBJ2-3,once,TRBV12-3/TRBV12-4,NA,TGTGCCAGCAGCCTACAGGAGCGCACAGATACGCAGTATTTT,CASSLQERTDTQYF
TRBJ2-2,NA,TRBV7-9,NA,TGTGCCAGCAGCCCCGCCCCACCAAACACCGGGGAGCTGTTTTTT,CASSPAPPNTGELFF
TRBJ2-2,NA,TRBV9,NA,TGTGCCAGCAGTACCCAGAACACCGGGGAGCTGTTTTTT,CASSTQNTGELFF
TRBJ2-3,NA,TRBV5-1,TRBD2,TGCGCCAGCAACATTCCCCGGGACGGACTAGTCACAGATACGCAGTATTTT,CASNIPRDGLVTDTQYF
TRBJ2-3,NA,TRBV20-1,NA,TGCAGTGCTAGAGATTATTTTGGCCAATCCGATACGCAGTATTTT,CSARDYFGQSDTQYF
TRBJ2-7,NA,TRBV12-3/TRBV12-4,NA,TGTGCCAGCAGTTTCGGGACGTCAGTCTCCTACGAGCAGTACTTC,CASSFGTSVSYEQYF
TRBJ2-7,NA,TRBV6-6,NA,TGTGCCAGCAGACTTCGGACCAGCCACGAGCAGTACTTC,CASRLRTSHEQYF
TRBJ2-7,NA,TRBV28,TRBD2,TGTTCCTCTGCGGGGGATTACTACGAGCAGTACTTC,CSSAGDYYEQYF
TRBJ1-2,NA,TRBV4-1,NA,TGCGCCAGCAGCCAAGTCCACCGGGGGCACTATGGCTACACCTTC,CASSQVHRGHYGYTF
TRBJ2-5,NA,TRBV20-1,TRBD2,TGCAGTGCAATCCAGGCTAGCGGCCATAGCGGGGAGACCCAGTACTTC,CSAIQASGHSGETQYF
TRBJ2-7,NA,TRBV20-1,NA,TGCAGTGCCCACTACGAGCAGTACTTC,CSAHYEQYF
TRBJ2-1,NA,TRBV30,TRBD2,TGTGCCTGGAGTGTACTAGCGGGAGGCGATGAGCAGTTCTTC,CAWSVLAGGDEQFF
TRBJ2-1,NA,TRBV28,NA,TGTGCCAGCAGTTTAGGTACTGACACACTACCCTACAATGAGCAGTTCTTC,CASSLGTDTLPYNEQFF
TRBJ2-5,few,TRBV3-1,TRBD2,TGTGCTAGCAGCCAAGATACTAGCGGGAGTCGGGAGACCCAGTACTTC,CASSQDTSGSRETQYF
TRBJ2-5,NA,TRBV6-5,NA,TGTGCCAGCAGTTACTCGCTCGGGGAGACCCAGTACTTC,CASSYSLGETQYF
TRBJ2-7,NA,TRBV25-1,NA,TGTGCCAGCAGTTATGGTGTCGGGACGGTTGACGAGCAGTACTTC,CASSYGVGTVDEQYF
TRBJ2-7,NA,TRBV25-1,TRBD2,TGTGCCAGCAGTGAATTACCGAAGCGGGAGGTCTCCTACGAGCAGTACTTC,CASSELPKREVSYEQYF
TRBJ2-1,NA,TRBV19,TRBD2,TGTGCCAGTAATCCGGGGACTAGCGGGTACAATGAGCAGTTCTTC,CASNPGTSGYNEQFF
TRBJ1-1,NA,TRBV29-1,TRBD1,TGCAGCGTTGAGACAGGGGATGGCACTGAAGCTTTCTTT,CSVETGDGTEAFF
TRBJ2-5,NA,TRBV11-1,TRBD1,TGTGCCAGCAGCCCTGGACAGGGGGCTCCCCAAGAGACCCAGTACTTC,CASSPGQGAPQETQYF
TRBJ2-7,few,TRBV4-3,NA,TGCGCCAGCAGCCAAGATACACTCTCCTACGAGCAGTACTTC,CASSQDTLSYEQYF
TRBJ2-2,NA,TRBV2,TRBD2,TGTGCCAGCAGTTGGGGGCTAGCGGGAGGGCCAGAGACCGGGGAGCTGTTTTTT,CASSWGLAGGPETGELFF
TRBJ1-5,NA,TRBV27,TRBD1,TGTGCCAGCAGTTTTTCTGGAGACAGGGGGGATCAGCCCCAGCATTTT,CASSFSGDRGDQPQHF